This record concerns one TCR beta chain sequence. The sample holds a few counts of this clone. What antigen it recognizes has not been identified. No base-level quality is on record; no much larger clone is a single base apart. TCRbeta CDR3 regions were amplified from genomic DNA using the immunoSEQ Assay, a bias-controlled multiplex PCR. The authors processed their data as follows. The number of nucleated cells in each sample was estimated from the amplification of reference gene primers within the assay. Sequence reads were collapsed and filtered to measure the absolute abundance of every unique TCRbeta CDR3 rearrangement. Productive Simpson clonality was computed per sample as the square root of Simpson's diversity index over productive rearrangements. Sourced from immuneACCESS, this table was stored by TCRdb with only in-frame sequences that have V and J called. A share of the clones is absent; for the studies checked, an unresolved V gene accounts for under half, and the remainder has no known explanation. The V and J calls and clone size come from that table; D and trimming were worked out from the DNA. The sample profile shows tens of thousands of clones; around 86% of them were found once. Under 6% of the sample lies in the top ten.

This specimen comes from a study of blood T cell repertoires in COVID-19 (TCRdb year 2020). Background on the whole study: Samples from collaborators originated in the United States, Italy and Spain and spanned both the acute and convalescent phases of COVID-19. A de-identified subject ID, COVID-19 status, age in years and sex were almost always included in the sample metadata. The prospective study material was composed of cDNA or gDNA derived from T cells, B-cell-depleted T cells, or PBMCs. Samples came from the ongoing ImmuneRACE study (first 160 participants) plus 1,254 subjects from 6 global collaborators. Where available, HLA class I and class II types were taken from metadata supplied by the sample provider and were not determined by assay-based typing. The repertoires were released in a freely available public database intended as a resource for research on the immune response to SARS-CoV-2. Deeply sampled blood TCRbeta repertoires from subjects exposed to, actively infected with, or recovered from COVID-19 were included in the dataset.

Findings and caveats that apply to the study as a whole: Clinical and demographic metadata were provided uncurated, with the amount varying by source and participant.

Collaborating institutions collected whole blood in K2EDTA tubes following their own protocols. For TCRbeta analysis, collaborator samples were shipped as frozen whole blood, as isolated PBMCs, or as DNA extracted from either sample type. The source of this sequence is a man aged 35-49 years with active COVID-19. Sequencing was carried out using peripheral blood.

The nucleotides are TGTGCCAGCAGCCAAAGGGGCTGGGGTGAAAAACTGTTTTTT. Its protein is CASSQRGWGEKLFF. The chain links TRBV3-1 (or the pseudogene TRBV3-2) with TRBJ1-4; TRBD1 could be the D gene, as 5 bases match. The junction shows trimming of 2 bases on V and 7 bases on J, plus 11 bases between the germline ends. Per the germline V gene (reference sequence), LGHDT is the CDR1 and YNNKEL is the CDR2. Inclusive of the bounding cysteine and phenylalanine, the CDR3 is 14 residues long. Of the read, only the CDR3 DNA is kept; its 42 bases are in frame from base 1.